Listed below are T cell receptor beta chains from one sample, sequenced in a study of T cells after yellow fever vaccination. TCRdb processed the 5' RACE reads anew with MiXCR; each CDR3 protein has one entry. The data contain roughly 68,000 distinct CDR3 sequences, around 7% of them singletons. Sample: CD8+ T cells sorted from PBMCs, taken 45 days after the first yellow fever vaccination. Source of these receptors: a man aged 18 to 29 who received the YFV17D yellow fever vaccine. CDR3s leave out the opening cysteine and the closing phenylalanine or tryptophan. Fields, in order: CDR3 protein, D gene, V gene, clone size, J gene. D genes are given only for firm matches. Only part of the rows carry a size: once, few, many, or a class if the clone is expanded.

CDR3 protein: ASSLAPSGGSYEQY
D gene: TRBD2
V gene: TRBV7-8
clone size: few
J gene: TRBJ2-7

CDR3 protein: SVVSGATLYGYT
D gene: NA
V gene: TRBV29-1
clone size: NA
J gene: TRBJ1-2

CDR3 protein: ASSPWGRLLNTEAF
D gene: NA
V gene: TRBV7-9
clone size: NA
J gene: TRBJ1-1

CDR3 protein: ASSWIPGQGADTQY
D gene: TRBD1
V gene: TRBV6-5
clone size: many
J gene: TRBJ2-3

CDR3 protein: ASSFGNSPLH
D gene: NA
V gene: TRBV28
clone size: many
J gene: TRBJ1-6

CDR3 protein: ASSFTSGYNEQF
D gene: TRBD2
V gene: TRBV5-1
clone size: NA
J gene: TRBJ2-1

CDR3 protein: ASLIRKNTGELF
D gene: NA
V gene: TRBV7-9
clone size: many
J gene: TRBJ2-2

CDR3 protein: ASTQWETQY
D gene: NA
V gene: TRBV23-1
clone size: many
J gene: TRBJ2-5

CDR3 protein: ASSSGSTGELF
D gene: NA
V gene: TRBV5-6
clone size: NA
J gene: TRBJ2-2

CDR3 protein: ASSQGITGPTQETQY
D gene: NA
V gene: TRBV3-1
clone size: many
J gene: TRBJ2-5

CDR3 protein: ASSFPLDNEQF
D gene: NA
V gene: TRBV7-9
clone size: many
J gene: TRBJ2-1

CDR3 protein: ASGGGGYGYT
D gene: NA
V gene: TRBV25-1
clone size: NA
J gene: TRBJ1-2

CDR3 protein: ASSFPQRALVYTGELF
D gene: NA
V gene: TRBV11-1
clone size: many
J gene: TRBJ2-2

CDR3 protein: ASSSGTGSTF
D gene: TRBD1
V gene: TRBV7-2
clone size: many
J gene: TRBJ1-1

CDR3 protein: ASVGGTGGLNTGELF
D gene: NA
V gene: TRBV12-3/TRBV12-4
clone size: NA
J gene: TRBJ2-2

CDR3 protein: AWSGTGTGNGYT
D gene: TRBD1
V gene: TRBV30
clone size: few
J gene: TRBJ1-2

CDR3 protein: ASSLLRGYTGELF
D gene: TRBD2
V gene: TRBV7-2
clone size: many
J gene: TRBJ2-2

CDR3 protein: SVEEPGTESVYNEQF
D gene: TRBD1
V gene: TRBV29-1
clone size: NA
J gene: TRBJ2-1

CDR3 protein: ASSAYRTGVLNEQF
D gene: TRBD1
V gene: TRBV6-1
clone size: many
J gene: TRBJ2-1

CDR3 protein: SARALQGNQPQH
D gene: NA
V gene: TRBV20-1
clone size: many
J gene: TRBJ1-5

CDR3 protein: ASSQGTGTGNEQF
D gene: TRBD1
V gene: TRBV4-3
clone size: NA
J gene: TRBJ2-1

CDR3 protein: ASSDPGRLAGLGTEAF
D gene: NA
V gene: TRBV6-1
clone size: NA
J gene: TRBJ1-1

CDR3 protein: AISDRVETQETQY
D gene: NA
V gene: TRBV10-3
clone size: NA
J gene: TRBJ2-5

CDR3 protein: ASSARDTYTEAF
D gene: NA
V gene: TRBV9
clone size: many
J gene: TRBJ1-1

CDR3 protein: ASSHPGPKTGAGGYT
D gene: TRBD1
V gene: TRBV4-3
clone size: many
J gene: TRBJ1-2

CDR3 protein: ASSFRVAGDEQF
D gene: NA
V gene: TRBV7-2
clone size: NA
J gene: TRBJ2-1

CDR3 protein: ASSQAAGDQPQH
D gene: NA
V gene: TRBV4-1
clone size: many
J gene: TRBJ1-5

CDR3 protein: ASSLEITAADTQY
D gene: NA
V gene: TRBV5-5
clone size: many
J gene: TRBJ2-3

CDR3 protein: ASSPDLMMINTGELF
D gene: NA
V gene: TRBV18
clone size: NA
J gene: TRBJ2-2

CDR3 protein: ASSAGQLTAEGLF
D gene: NA
V gene: TRBV9
clone size: many
J gene: TRBJ1-4

CDR3 protein: ASSPSRLTTGELF
D gene: NA
V gene: TRBV4-3
clone size: many
J gene: TRBJ2-2

CDR3 protein: ASSLTGTGLFGELF
D gene: TRBD1
V gene: TRBV5-6
clone size: NA
J gene: TRBJ2-2

CDR3 protein: ASSTFRGSGTDTQY
D gene: NA
V gene: TRBV7-9
clone size: many
J gene: TRBJ2-3

CDR3 protein: ASSPMGRTDTQY
D gene: NA
V gene: TRBV7-9
clone size: many
J gene: TRBJ2-3

CDR3 protein: ASSPILAGGQDEQF
D gene: TRBD2
V gene: TRBV5-4
clone size: few
J gene: TRBJ2-1

CDR3 protein: ARSVPRHSGNTIY
D gene: NA
V gene: TRBV30
clone size: NA
J gene: TRBJ1-3

CDR3 protein: SVEELAVGLAETQY
D gene: NA
V gene: TRBV29-1
clone size: many
J gene: TRBJ2-5

CDR3 protein: ASSLTKGDTQY
D gene: NA
V gene: TRBV4-1
clone size: many
J gene: TRBJ2-3

CDR3 protein: ASSPDGYYGYT
D gene: NA
V gene: TRBV7-8
clone size: few
J gene: TRBJ1-2

CDR3 protein: ASSEGGDNEQF
D gene: NA
V gene: TRBV9
clone size: many
J gene: TRBJ2-1

CDR3 protein: ASSESGKGYNEQF
D gene: NA
V gene: TRBV25-1
clone size: NA
J gene: TRBJ2-1

CDR3 protein: AWSPTDARLENTEAF
D gene: NA
V gene: TRBV30
clone size: few
J gene: TRBJ1-1

CDR3 protein: SARGSVRPAGQPQH
D gene: NA
V gene: TRBV20-1
clone size: few
J gene: TRBJ1-5

CDR3 protein: SVDIVAGTASTDTQY
D gene: TRBD1
V gene: TRBV29-1
clone size: many
J gene: TRBJ2-3

CDR3 protein: ASSQLAGIKETQY
D gene: TRBD2
V gene: TRBV14
clone size: NA
J gene: TRBJ2-5

CDR3 protein: ASSQDIGGYNEQF
D gene: NA
V gene: TRBV4-1
clone size: many
J gene: TRBJ2-1

CDR3 protein: ASSPITGPDEKLF
D gene: NA
V gene: TRBV19
clone size: few
J gene: TRBJ1-4

CDR3 protein: ASSQQQDSTDTQY
D gene: NA
V gene: TRBV5-4
clone size: few
J gene: TRBJ2-3

CDR3 protein: ASSSLNQPQH
D gene: NA
V gene: TRBV5-6
clone size: many
J gene: TRBJ1-5

CDR3 protein: ASSYGGALAGANVLT
D gene: NA
V gene: TRBV6-5
clone size: few
J gene: TRBJ2-6

CDR3 protein: ASSLLSGAPYNEQF
D gene: NA
V gene: TRBV7-3
clone size: NA
J gene: TRBJ2-1

CDR3 protein: ASSPPGTSADTQY
D gene: TRBD2
V gene: TRBV27
clone size: NA
J gene: TRBJ2-3

CDR3 protein: ASSAQIGDRGYT
D gene: NA
V gene: TRBV12-3/TRBV12-4
clone size: many
J gene: TRBJ1-2

CDR3 protein: ASSGGAPGANEQF
D gene: NA
V gene: TRBV5-4
clone size: NA
J gene: TRBJ2-1

CDR3 protein: ASTHAPGGKTGELF
D gene: TRBD1
V gene: TRBV5-1
clone size: many
J gene: TRBJ2-2